This T cell receptor beta chain originates from a study of shared clonotypes between healthy human individuals. For this clone: Antigen unknown. Distinct nucleotide sequences in the sample also encode this CDR3.

The CDR3 sequence is 12 residues long. Trimming left V 1 base short and J 1 base short, with 4 bases between. Germline V gene lookup returns CDR1 SQVTM and CDR2 ANQGSEA. Method: immunoSEQ multiplex PCR; TCRdb's copy keeps in-frame clones and lacks some. The sample holds 1.6 million or so clones, less than 99% seen once. Study results and caveats: Sequencing depth was expected to affect clonotype sharing among donors. Unshared clonotypes carried lower generation probabilities than those common to all four donors.

Sequenced material: naive CD4+ T cells sorted from blood. Described subset: CD45RA+ positively selected. This clonotype was sampled from a man between 25 and 39 years old in good health. The chain uses TRBV29-1 and TRBJ2-5; D gene uncertain. The CDR3 reads CSVEVGQETQYF. The CDR3 nucleotides read TGCAGCGTTGAAGTGGGCCAAGAGACCCAGTACTTC.